This T cell receptor beta chain was retrieved from a study of type 1 regulatory T cells. Whole-study context: T-allo10 is an in vitro-generated, Tr1-enriched CD4 T cell product specific for alloantigen. Study-wide results and limits: Type 1 regulatory T cells had a more restricted TCR repertoire than non-type 1 regulatory T cells.

V lost 7 bases and J 6 bases, leaving 16 bases between the germline ends. This CDR3 is built from 14 residues. About this clonotype: Its antigen remains unidentified.

TCRdb re-analysed the reads in MiXCR, keeping a single row per CDR3 protein. The sample lists about 65,000 distinct CDR3 sequences; 49% were seen once. The source of this sequence is a human donor in good health. The chain employs TRBV12-3 or TRBV12-4 and TRBJ1-3, with unresolved D. The sequenced sample was cultured non-Tr1 T cells, either the whole culture or a sorted T cell fraction (not recorded which). CDR3 amino acids: CASTLEGVLNTIYF. DNA of the CDR3: TGTGCCAGCACCCTAGAGGGAGTTCTAAACACCATATATTTT.